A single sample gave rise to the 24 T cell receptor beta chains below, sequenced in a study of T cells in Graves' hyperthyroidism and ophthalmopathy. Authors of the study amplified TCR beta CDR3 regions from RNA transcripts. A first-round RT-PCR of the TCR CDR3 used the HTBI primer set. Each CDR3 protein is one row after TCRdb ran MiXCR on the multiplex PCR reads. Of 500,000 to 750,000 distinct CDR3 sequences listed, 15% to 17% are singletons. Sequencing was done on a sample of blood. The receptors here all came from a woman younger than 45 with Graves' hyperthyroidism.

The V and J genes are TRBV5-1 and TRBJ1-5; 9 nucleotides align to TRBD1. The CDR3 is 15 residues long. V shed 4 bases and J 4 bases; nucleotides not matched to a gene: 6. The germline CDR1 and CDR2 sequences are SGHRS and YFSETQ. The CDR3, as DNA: TGCGCCAGCAGCCATCCGGGACAGGGAAATCAGCCCCAGCATTTT. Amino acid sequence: CASSHPGQGNQPQHF.

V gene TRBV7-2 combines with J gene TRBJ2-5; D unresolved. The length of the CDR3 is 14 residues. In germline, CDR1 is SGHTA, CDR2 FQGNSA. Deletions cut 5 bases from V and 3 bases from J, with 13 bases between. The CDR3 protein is CASSHLGMKETQYF. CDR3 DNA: TGTGCCAGCAGCCATTTGGGGATGAAAGAGACCCAGTACTTC.

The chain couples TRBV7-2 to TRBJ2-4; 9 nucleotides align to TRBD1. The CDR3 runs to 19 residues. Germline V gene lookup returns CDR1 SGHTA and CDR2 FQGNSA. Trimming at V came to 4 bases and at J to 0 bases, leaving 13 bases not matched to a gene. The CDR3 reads CASSSGTGLTPIAKNIQYF. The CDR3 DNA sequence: TGTGCCAGCAGCTCCGGGACAGGGTTAACCCCGATAGCCAAAAACATTCAGTACTTC.

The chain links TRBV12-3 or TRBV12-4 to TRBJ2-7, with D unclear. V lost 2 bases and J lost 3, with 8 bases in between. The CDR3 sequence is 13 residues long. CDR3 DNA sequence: TGTGCCAGCAGTTTATCAGTGAACTACGAGCAGTACTTC. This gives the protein CASSLSVNYEQYF.

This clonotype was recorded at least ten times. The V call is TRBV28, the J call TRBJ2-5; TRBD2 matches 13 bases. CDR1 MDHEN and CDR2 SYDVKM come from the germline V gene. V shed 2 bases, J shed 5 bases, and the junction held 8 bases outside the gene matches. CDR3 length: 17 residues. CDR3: CASSLRTSGRVWETQYF. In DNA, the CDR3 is TGTGCCAGCAGTTTACGCACTAGCGGGAGGGTTTGGGAGACCCAGTACTTC.

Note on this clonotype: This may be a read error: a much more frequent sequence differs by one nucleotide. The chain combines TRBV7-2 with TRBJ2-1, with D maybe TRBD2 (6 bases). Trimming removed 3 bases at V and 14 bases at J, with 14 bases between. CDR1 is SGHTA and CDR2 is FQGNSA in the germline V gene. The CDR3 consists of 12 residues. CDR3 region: CASSFTWSGEFF. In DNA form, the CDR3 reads TGTGCCAGCAGCTTTACGTGGTCGGGGGAGTTCTTC.

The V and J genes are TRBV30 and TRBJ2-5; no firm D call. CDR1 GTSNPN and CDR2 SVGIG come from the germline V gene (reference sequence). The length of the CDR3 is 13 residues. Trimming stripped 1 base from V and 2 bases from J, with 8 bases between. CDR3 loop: CAWSGSTQETQYF. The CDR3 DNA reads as TGTGCCTGGAGTGGGAGCACACAAGAGACCCAGTACTTC. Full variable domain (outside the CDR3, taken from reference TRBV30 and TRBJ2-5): SQTIHQWPATLVQPVGSPLSLECTVEGTSNPNLYWYRQAAGRGLQLLFYSVGIGQISSEVPQNLSASRPQDRQFILSSKKLLLSDSGFYLCAWSGSTQETQYFGPGTRLLVL.

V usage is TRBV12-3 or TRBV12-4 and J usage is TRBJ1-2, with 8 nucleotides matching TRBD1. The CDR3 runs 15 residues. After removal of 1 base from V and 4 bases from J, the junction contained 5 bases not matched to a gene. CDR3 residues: CASSLVQGDGYGYTF. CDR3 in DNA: TGTGCCAGCAGTTTAGTACAGGGGGATGGCTATGGCTACACCTTC.

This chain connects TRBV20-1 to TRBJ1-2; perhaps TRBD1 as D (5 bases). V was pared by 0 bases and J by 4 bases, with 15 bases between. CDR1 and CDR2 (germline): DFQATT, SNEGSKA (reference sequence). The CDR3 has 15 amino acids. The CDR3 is CSARDMGELGYGYTF. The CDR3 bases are TGCAGTGCTAGAGATATGGGGGAGCTGGGCTATGGCTACACCTTC.

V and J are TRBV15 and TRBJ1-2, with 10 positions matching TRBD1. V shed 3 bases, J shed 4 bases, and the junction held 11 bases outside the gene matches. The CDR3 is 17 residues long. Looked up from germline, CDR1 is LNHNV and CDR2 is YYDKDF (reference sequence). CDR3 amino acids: CATSSPGRDRGFYGYTF. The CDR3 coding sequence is TGTGCCACCAGCAGCCCTGGTCGGGACAGGGGCTTCTATGGCTACACCTTC.

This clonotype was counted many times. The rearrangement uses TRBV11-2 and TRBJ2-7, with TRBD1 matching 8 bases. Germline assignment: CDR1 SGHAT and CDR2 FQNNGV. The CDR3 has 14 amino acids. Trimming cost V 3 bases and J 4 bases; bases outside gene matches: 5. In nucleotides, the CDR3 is TGTGCCAGCAGCTTGGACAGGGCAAAATACGAGCAGTACTTC. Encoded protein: CASSLDRAKYEQYF.

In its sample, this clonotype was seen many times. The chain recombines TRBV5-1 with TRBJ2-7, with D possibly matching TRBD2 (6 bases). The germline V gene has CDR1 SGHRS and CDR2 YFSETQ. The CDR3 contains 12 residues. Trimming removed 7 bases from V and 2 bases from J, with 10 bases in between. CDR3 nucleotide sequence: TGCGCCAGCGGCGGGGACGCCTACGAGCAGTACTTC. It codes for CASGGDAYEQYF.

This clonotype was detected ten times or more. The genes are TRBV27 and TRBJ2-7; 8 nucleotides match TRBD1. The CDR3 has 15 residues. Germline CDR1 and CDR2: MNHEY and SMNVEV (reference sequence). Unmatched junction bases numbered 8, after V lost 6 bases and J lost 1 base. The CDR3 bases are TGTGCCAGCAGCAGCGACAGGGGAGGTTCCTACGAGCAGTACTTC. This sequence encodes CASSSDRGGSYEQYF.

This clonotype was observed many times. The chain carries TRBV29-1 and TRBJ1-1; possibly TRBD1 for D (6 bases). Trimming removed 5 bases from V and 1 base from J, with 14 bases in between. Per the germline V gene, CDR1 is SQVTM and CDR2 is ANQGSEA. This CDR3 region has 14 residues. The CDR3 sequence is CSVLNRVGNTEAFF. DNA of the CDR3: TGCAGCGTTTTGAACAGGGTCGGGAACACTGAAGCTTTCTTT. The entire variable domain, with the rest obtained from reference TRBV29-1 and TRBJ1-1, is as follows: SAVISQKPSRDICQRGTSLTIQCQVDSQVTMMFWYRQQPGQSLTLIATANQGSEATYESGFVIDKFPISRPNLTFSTLTVSNMSPEDSSIYLCSVLNRVGNTEAFFGQGTRLTVV.

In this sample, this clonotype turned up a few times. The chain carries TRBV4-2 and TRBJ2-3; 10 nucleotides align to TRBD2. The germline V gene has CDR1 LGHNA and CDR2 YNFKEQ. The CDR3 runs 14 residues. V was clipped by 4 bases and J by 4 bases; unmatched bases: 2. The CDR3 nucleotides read TGTGCCAGCAGCCGAGGACTAGCGGCAGATACGCAGTATTTT. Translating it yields CASSRGLAADTQYF.

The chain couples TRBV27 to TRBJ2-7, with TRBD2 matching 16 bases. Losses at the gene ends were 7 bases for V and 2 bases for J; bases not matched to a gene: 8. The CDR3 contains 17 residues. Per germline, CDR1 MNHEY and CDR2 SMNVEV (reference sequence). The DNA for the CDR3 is TGTGCCAGCACTCAGGGACTAGCGGGAGGGGCCCCCTACGAGCAGTACTTC. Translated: CASTQGLAGGAPYEQYF.

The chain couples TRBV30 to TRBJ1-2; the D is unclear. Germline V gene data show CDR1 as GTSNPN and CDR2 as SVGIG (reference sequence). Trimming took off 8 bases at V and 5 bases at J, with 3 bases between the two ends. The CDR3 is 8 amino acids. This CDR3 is CATYGYTF. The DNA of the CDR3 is TGTGCCACGTATGGCTACACCTTC. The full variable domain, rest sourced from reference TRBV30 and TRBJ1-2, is SQTIHQWPATLVQPVGSPLSLECTVEGTSNPNLYWYRQAAGRGLQLLFYSVGIGQISSEVPQNLSASRPQDRQFILSSKKLLLSDSGFYLCATYGYTFGSGTRLTVV.

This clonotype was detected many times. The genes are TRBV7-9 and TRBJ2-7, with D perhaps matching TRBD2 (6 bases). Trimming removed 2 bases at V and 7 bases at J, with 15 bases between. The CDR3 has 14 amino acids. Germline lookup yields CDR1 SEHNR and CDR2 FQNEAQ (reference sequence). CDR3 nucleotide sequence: TGTGCCAGCAGCTTATACGGGGGTCGAGAAGAGCAGTACTTC. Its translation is CASSLYGGREEQYF.

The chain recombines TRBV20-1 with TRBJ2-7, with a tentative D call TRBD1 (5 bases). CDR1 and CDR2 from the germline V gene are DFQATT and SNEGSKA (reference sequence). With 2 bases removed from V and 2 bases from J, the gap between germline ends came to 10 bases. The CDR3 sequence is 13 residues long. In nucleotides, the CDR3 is TGCAGTGCTAGAAACAGGATAACCTACGAGCAGTACTTC. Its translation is CSARNRITYEQYF.

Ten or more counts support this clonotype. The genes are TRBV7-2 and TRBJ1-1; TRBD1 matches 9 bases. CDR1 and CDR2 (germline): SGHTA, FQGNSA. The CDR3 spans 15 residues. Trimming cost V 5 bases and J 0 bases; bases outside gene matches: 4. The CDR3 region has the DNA TGTGCCAGCAGCCCCCGGACAGGGGTGAACACTGAAGCTTTCTTT. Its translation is CASSPRTGVNTEAFF.

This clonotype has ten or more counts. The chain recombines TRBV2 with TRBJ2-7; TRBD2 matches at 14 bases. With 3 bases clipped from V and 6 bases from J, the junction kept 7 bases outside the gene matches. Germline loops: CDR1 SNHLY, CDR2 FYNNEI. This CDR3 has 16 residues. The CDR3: CASSEGTSGSLSEQYF. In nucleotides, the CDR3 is TGTGCCAGCAGTGAGGGGACTAGCGGGAGTCTAAGCGAGCAGTACTTC. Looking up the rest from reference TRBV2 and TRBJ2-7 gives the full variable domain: EPEVTQTPSHQVTQMGQEVILRCVPISNHLYFYWYRQILGQKVEFLVSFYNNEISEKSEIFDDQFSVERPDGSNFTLKIRSTKLEDSAMYFCASSEGTSGSLSEQYFGPGTRLTVT.

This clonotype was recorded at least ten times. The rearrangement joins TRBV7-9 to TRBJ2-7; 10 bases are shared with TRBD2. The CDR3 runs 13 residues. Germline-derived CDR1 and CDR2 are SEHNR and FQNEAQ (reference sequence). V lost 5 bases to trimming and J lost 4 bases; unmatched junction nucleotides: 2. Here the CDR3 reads CASSLSGRYEQYF. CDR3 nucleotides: TGTGCCAGCAGCCTTAGCGGGAGGTACGAGCAGTACTTC.

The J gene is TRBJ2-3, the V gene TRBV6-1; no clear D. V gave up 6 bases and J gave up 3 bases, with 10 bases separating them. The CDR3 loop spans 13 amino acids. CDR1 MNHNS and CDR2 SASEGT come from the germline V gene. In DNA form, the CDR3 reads TGTGCCAGCAGGGGTAGTAGAACAGATACGCAGTATTTT. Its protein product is CASRGSRTDTQYF.

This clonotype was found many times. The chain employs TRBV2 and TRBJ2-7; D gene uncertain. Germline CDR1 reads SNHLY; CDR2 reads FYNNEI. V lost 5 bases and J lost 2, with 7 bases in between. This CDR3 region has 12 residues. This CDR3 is CASSMSPYEQYF. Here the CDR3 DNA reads TGTGCCAGCAGTATGAGTCCCTACGAGCAGTACTTC.